This TCR beta chain was documented in a study of vaccination and CD4 T cells after COVID-19. Across the study: Overlapping spike pools from SARS-CoV-2 and HCoV-NL63, HCoV-OC43 and HCoV-229E served as culture stimuli.

Deletions cut 5 bases from V and 1 base from J, with 11 bases between. CDR1 and CDR2 from the germline V gene are KGHSH and LQKENI. The CDR3 covers 14 residues. Cultured CD4+ T-cell DNA underwent Oncomine TCR Beta short-read sequencing. In TCRdb, the PCR reads were re-called with MiXCR into one record per CDR3 protein. The sample records about 20,000 distinct CDR3 sequences, 44% being singletons. The treatment denotes: 10-day PBMC culture with coronavirus spike peptide pools or control peptides (ViraFEST assay). Details on this clonotype: Its antigen is still unknown.

This sequence was found in a human donor who had recovered from COVID-19. The sequencing used CD4+ T cells from blood, cultured in vitro, collected before SARS-CoV-2 vaccination. This rearrangement joins TRBV18 to TRBJ1-1; the D is unclear. The CDR3 spells CASSERQTNTEAFF. As DNA, the CDR3 is TGTGCCAGCTCAGAACGACAAACGAACACTGAAGCTTTCTTT.